The 5 T cell receptor beta chains below all came from one sample that was sequenced in a study of cytomegalovirus exposure and HLA in healthy donors. Some clones are missing from TCRdb's copy, which holds only in-frame ones; the method was immunoSEQ multiplex PCR. Of about 250,000 clones listed, about 88% are singletons. The sample taken for sequencing was PBMCs. These receptor sequences come from a young man in good health and CMV-seropositive.

This chain joins TRBV9 and TRBJ2-7; 11 bases fit TRBD2. There are 17 residues in the CDR3. The V and J ends lost 3 bases and 0 bases, in that order; junction bases with no gene match: 8. The germline CDR1 and CDR2 sequences are SGDLS and YYNGEE. This chain's CDR3 is CASSASPTSGGSYEQYF. The CDR3 DNA reads TGTGCCAGCAGCGCTTCACCAACTAGCGGGGGCTCCTACGAGCAGTACTTC.

This clone was seen a single time. The gene calls are TRBV27 and TRBJ2-5; D possibly corresponds to TRBD1 (5 bases). CDR1 MNHEY and CDR2 SMNVEV come from the germline V gene (reference sequence). The V gene lost 6 bases and the J gene lost 2 bases, with 16 bases spanning the gap. The CDR3 spans 15 residues. The CDR3 region has the DNA TGTGCCAGCAGGGGGCTCCGACCCAGGCAAGAGACCCAGTACTTC. This gives the protein CASRGLRPRQETQYF.

This clone was recorded many times. The chain employs TRBV4-1 and TRBJ2-2, with D uncertain. Germline V lookup: CDR1 MGHRA, CDR2 YSYEKL. The CDR3 is made up of 14 amino acids. V lost 7 bases to trimming and J lost 0 bases, with 9 bases between them. CDR3 sequence reads: CASKRQPNTGELFF. CDR3 bases: TGCGCCAGCAAGCGTCAGCCGAACACCGGGGAGCTGTTTTTT.

V usage is TRBV28 and J usage is TRBJ1-2, with D possibly TRBD1 on 6 matching bases. The germline V and J ends were trimmed by 4 bases and 7 bases, with 16 bases remaining between them. The germline V gene has CDR1 MDHEN and CDR2 SYDVKM. CDR3 size: 14 residues. DNA of the CDR3: TGTGCCAGCAGTTCCTTCGACAGGACTCGTGGCTACACCTTC. The encoded protein is CASSSFDRTRGYTF.

This sequence joins TRBV19 and TRBJ2-7, with D maybe TRBD2 (5 bases). Germline lookup yields CDR1 LNHDA and CDR2 SQIVND (reference sequence). This CDR3 region has 15 residues. Trimming pared 5 bases from V and 2 bases from J, leaving 16 bases between. The CDR3: CASSQERGIAYEQYF. CDR3 nucleotide sequence: TGTGCCAGTAGTCAAGAACGGGGTATAGCCTACGAGCAGTACTTC. The full variable domain, with the rest looked up from reference TRBV19 and TRBJ2-7, is DGGITQSPKYLFRKEGQNVTLSCEQNLNHDAMYWYRQDPGQGLRLIYYSQIVNDFQKGDIAEGYSVSREKKESFPLTVTSAQKNPTAFYLCASSQERGIAYEQYFGPGTRLTVT.